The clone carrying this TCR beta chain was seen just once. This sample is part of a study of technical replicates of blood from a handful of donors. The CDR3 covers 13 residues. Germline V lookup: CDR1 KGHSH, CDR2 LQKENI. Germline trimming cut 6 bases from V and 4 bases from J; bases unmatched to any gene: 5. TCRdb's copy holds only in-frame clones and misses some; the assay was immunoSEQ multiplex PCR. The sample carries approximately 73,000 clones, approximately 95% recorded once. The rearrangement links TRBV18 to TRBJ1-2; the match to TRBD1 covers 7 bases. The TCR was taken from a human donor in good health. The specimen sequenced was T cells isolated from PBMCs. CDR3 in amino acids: CASSPQGGYGYTF. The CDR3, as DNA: TGTGCCAGCTCGCCTCAGGGGGGCTATGGCTACACCTTC.